These 5 T cell receptor beta chains came from one sample sequenced in a study of cytomegalovirus exposure and HLA in healthy donors. PCR employed 60 Vbeta and 13 Jbeta primers. The table came from immunoSEQ multiplex PCR; TCRdb's copy has only in-frame clones and leaves some out. The sample holds 100,000 to 150,000 clones; roughly a tenth are singletons and the top ten take roughly 4.6%. The specimen sequenced was PBMCs. All receptors come from a woman under 30 in good health and CMV-seropositive.

This clone has a handful of counts. V gene TRBV7-8 combines with J gene TRBJ2-2; possibly TRBD2 for D (7 bases). The germline gives CDR1 SGHVS, CDR2 FQNEAQ. V lost 4 bases and J lost 5, with 14 bases in between. The CDR3 is made up of 15 amino acids. The CDR3: CASSWRGGETGELFF. For the CDR3, the DNA is TGTGCCAGCAGCTGGAGGGGGGGGGAAACCGGGGAGCTGTTTTTT. The variable domain in full, completed from reference TRBV7-8 and TRBJ2-2, reads GAGVSQSPRYKVAKRGQDVALRCDPISGHVSLFWYQQALGQGPEFLTYFQNEAQLDKSGLPSDRFFAERPEGSVSTLKIQRTQQEDSAVYLCASSWRGGETGELFFGEGSRLTVL.

The chain has TRBV28 and TRBJ2-7, with TRBD1 as a possible D gene (5 bases). There are 15 residues in the CDR3. V was clipped by 3 bases and J by 2 bases, with 14 bases between them. CDR1 is MDHEN, CDR2 SYDVKM, per germline. CDR3 sequence: CASSLASWGPYEQYF. The CDR3 DNA sequence: TGTGCCAGCAGTTTGGCTTCTTGGGGCCCCTACGAGCAGTACTTC. Together with reference TRBV28 and TRBJ2-7, the CDR3 gives the full variable domain: DVKVTQSSRYLVKRTGEKVFLECVQDMDHENMFWYRQDPGLGLRLIYFSYDVKMKEKGDIPEGYSVSREKKERFSLILESASTNQTSMYLCASSLASWGPYEQYFGPGTRLTVT.

This clone was picked up a small number of times. DNA for the CDR3: TGTGCCAGCAGCCAACTTGGGACTTACGAGCAGTACTTC. It codes for CASSQLGTYEQYF. This rearrangement joins TRBV2 to TRBJ2-7; maybe TRBD2 (6 bases). CDR1 is SNHLY, CDR2 FYNNEI, per germline. CDR3 size: 13 residues. With 6 bases removed from V and 4 bases from J, the gap between germline ends came to 13 bases.

This clone showed up just a few times. The gene calls are TRBV19 and TRBJ2-1; TRBD1 matches 10 bases. This CDR3 region has 16 residues. CDR1 and CDR2 (germline): LNHDA, SQIVND (reference sequence). V lost 3 bases, J lost 6 bases, and 8 bases stayed unmatched. CDR3 region: CASSIPPGTGANEQFF. The CDR3 coding sequence is TGTGCCAGTAGTATTCCCCCCGGGACAGGGGCCAATGAGCAGTTCTTC. Together with reference TRBV19 and TRBJ2-1, the CDR3 gives the full variable domain: DGGITQSPKYLFRKEGQNVTLSCEQNLNHDAMYWYRQDPGQGLRLIYYSQIVNDFQKGDIAEGYSVSREKKESFPLTVTSAQKNPTAFYLCASSIPPGTGANEQFFGPGTRLTVL.

The chain uses TRBV6-1 and TRBJ2-5, with TRBD2 matching 10 bases. Per germline, CDR1 MNHNS and CDR2 SASEGT. The CDR3 is 15 residues long. V lost 5 bases to trimming and J lost 1 base; unmatched junction nucleotides: 4. The CDR3 coding sequence is TGTGCCAGCAGTACCTTAGCGGGAGGCCAAGAGACCCAGTACTTC. Its translation is CASSTLAGGQETQYF.